This TCR beta chain was obtained from a study of Ad26.COV2.S vaccination and SARS-CoV-2 variants. Study information: Donor had been placed in the Ad26.COV2.S arm of the COV1001 trial.

Findings of the study overall: Total responses of T cells may have been underestimated by the analyses of TCR breadth and depth.

Treatment defined: some 19 received Ad26.COV2.S at low or high dose, single or two shots; about 5 received placebo; per-sample allocation not given. All samples were drawn on day 63, counting from the first vaccine or placebo injection. It was an adult aged 18-55 years in Boston who was the donor. What was given as vaccine was an Ad26 vector encoding Wuhan-strain SARS-CoV-2 spike. CDR1 MNHEY and CDR2 SMNVEV come from the germline V gene (reference sequence). This CDR3 is 14 amino acids long. The repertoire was sequenced with immunoSEQ multiplex PCR; TCRdb's copy has only in-frame clones and lacks some. The sample has approximately 300,000 clones, roughly 86% seen once. Turning to this clone: Antigen: not known.

Sequenced material: peripheral blood, taken in a trial of Ad26.COV2.S vaccine versus placebo. The chain has TRBV27 and TRBJ2-5; TRBD2 matches at 8 bases. The clonotype was recovered from a person between 18 and 65 years old who received the Ad26.COV2.S COVID-19 vaccine or a placebo. The CDR3 nucleotides are TGTGTTTCCCGGCGAGCGGGGGCCCAAGAGACCCAGTACTTC. It codes for CVSRRAGAQETQYF.